Presented here are 3 T cell receptor beta chains from one specimen sequenced in a study of T cell changes during pregnancy in multiple sclerosis. Produced via immunoSEQ multiplex PCR; TCRdb's table is partial and in-frame only. Of about 43,000 clones detected, 85% to 90% appear once; the ten largest clones hold approximately 4.7%. The sequenced sample was peripheral blood, obtained in the second trimester of pregnancy. These receptors were collected from a female donor in good health, enrolled as a control in a pregnancy study.

This clone was seen a single time. This rearrangement joins TRBV19 to TRBJ2-1, with D unresolved. The CDR3 loop spans 16 amino acids. The germline V gene has CDR1 LNHDA and CDR2 SQIVND (reference sequence). Trimming pared 1 base from V and 0 bases from J, leaving 10 bases between. The CDR3: CASSIGHSSSYNEQFF. The CDR3 nucleotides are TGTGCCAGTAGTATAGGACACTCGAGCTCCTACAATGAGCAGTTCTTC.

The chain employs TRBV6-1 and TRBJ2-7; 16 bases agree with TRBD2. This CDR3 spans 17 amino acids. Germline CDR1 reads MNHNS; CDR2 reads SASEGT. The V and J ends lost 4 bases and 0 bases, in that order; junction bases with no gene match: 3. The CDR3 loop is CASSAGTSGGASYEQYF. CDR3 coding DNA: TGTGCCAGCAGTGCCGGGACTAGCGGGGGGGCCTCCTACGAGCAGTACTTC.

This chain connects TRBV7-2 to TRBJ1-1; maybe TRBD1 (5 bases). CDR1 is SGHTA, CDR2 FQGNSA, per germline. Trimming took off 2 bases at V and 6 bases at J, with 13 bases between the two ends. The CDR3 length is 14 residues. CDR3 loop: CASSLSIGAAEAFF. CDR3 bases: TGTGCCAGCAGCTTAAGTATTGGGGCCGCTGAAGCTTTCTTT.